The 4 T cell receptor beta chains below all came from one sample that was sequenced in a study of radiation and T cells in renal cell carcinoma. Time point denoted: baseline pretreatment blood. The sample's treatment: 15 Gy SBRT to primary tumor, nephrectomy 4 weeks later. Assay used: immunoSEQ multiplex PCR; TCRdb lists only in-frame clones, some missing. The sample carries 110,000 to 150,000 clones, around nine tenths recorded once. Sequenced material: blood, taken from a patient whose treatment included radiotherapy and nephrectomy. These receptors originate from a woman aged 45-59 years with renal cell carcinoma.

The gene calls are TRBV19 and TRBJ1-4; D unclear. This CDR3 region has 14 residues. CDR1 and CDR2 (germline): LNHDA, SQIVND (reference sequence). Trimming stripped 6 bases from V and 7 bases from J, with 15 bases between. CDR3 sequence: CASRSRGEGEKLFF. Here the CDR3 DNA reads TGTGCCAGTAGGAGTCGGGGTGAGGGTGAAAAACTGTTTTTT.

The genes are TRBV10-3 and TRBJ2-5; 8 bases fit TRBD2. The CDR3 consists of 16 residues. With V trimmed by 0 bases and J by 1 base, 4 bases remained unmatched. The V gene's germline CDR1 is ENHRY and CDR2 SYGVKD. CDR3 DNA: TGTGCCATCAGTGAGTCGGGCCGGGGGGGCCAAGAGACCCAGTACTTC. Translation: CAISESGRGGQETQYF.

This chain joins TRBV2 and TRBJ2-7, with 9 bases matching TRBD1. The J segment lost 5 bases and the V segment lost 4 bases, leaving 12 bases of the junction unmatched. Germline values: CDR1 SNHLY, CDR2 FYNNEI. The CDR3 runs 16 residues. CDR3 amino acids: CASSATGGLWGDEQYF. DNA of the CDR3: TGTGCCAGCAGTGCCACAGGGGGCCTTTGGGGGGACGAGCAGTACTTC.

The CDR3 sequence: CASSHSIQGVLYNEQFF. The CDR3 DNA reads TGTGCCAGCAGCCATTCGATACAGGGAGTCCTTTACAATGAGCAGTTCTTC. The chain recombines TRBV13 with TRBJ2-1; a possible D gene is TRBD1 (6 bases). This CDR3 spans 17 amino acids. V was shortened by 5 bases and J by 4 bases, with 21 bases between the two germline ends. From germline, CDR1 is PRHDT and CDR2 FYEKMQ (reference sequence).